In its sample, the clone carrying this T cell receptor beta chain was seen a few times. Researchers took RNA transcripts and amplified the TCR beta CDR3 regions from them. The TCR CDR3 first-round RT-PCR relied on the HTBI primer set. TCRdb re-derived calls from the multiplex PCR reads in MiXCR, one entry per CDR3 protein. This table holds 750,000 to 900,000 distinct CDR3 sequences, 38% found once. This entry belongs to a study of T cells in Graves' hyperthyroidism and ophthalmopathy. The V end lost 2 bases, the J end lost 1 base, and 9 bases lay between the germline ends. Per germline, CDR1 SGHDT and CDR2 YYEEEE. This CDR3 spans 14 amino acids.

The TCR comes from a young man with Graves' hyperthyroidism. Material: blood. The chain employs TRBV5-6 and TRBJ2-5; D gene uncertain. The CDR3 reads CASSLYTVQETQYF. In DNA form, the CDR3 reads TGTGCCAGCAGCTTATACACGGTCCAAGAGACCCAGTACTTC.